A single sample gave rise to the 14 T cell receptor beta chains below, sequenced in a study of T cell responses to AZD1222 COVID-19 vaccine. The method was immunoSEQ multiplex PCR; TCRdb's version includes in-frame clones alone and lacks a portion of them. The sample records around 91,000 clones, around nine tenths being singletons. Sequencing used peripheral blood, obtained on day 0 of AZD1222 vaccination. The receptors here all came from an adult in good health.

This clone was counted only a few times. V gene TRBV5-6 combines with J gene TRBJ2-5; no firm D call. Germline V CDR1 and CDR2: SGHDT, YYEEEE. This CDR3 region has 13 residues. With 0 bases removed from V and 5 bases from J, the gap between germline ends came to 8 bases. CDR3: CASSLGVRETQYF. The CDR3 DNA is TGTGCCAGCAGCTTGGGTGTTAGGGAGACCCAGTACTTC.

The chain links TRBV5-1 to TRBJ2-3, with D hard to call. CDR1 SGHRS and CDR2 YFSETQ come from the germline V gene. The CDR3 contains 15 residues. Trimming removed 1 base at V and 5 bases at J, with 14 bases between. This CDR3 reads CASSLSEGVQDTQYF. The CDR3 nucleotides are TGCGCCAGCAGCTTGAGTGAAGGTGTTCAAGATACGCAGTATTTT.

V usage is TRBV7-8 and J usage is TRBJ2-7; D is possibly TRBD1 (5 bases). The V end lost 4 bases, the J end lost 1 base, and 17 bases lay between the germline ends. CDR1 and CDR2 from the germline V gene are SGHVS and FQNEAQ. The CDR3 runs 16 residues. CDR3 residues: CASSSPVGQESYEQYF. CDR3 nucleotide sequence: TGTGCCAGCAGCTCCCCAGTCGGACAAGAATCCTACGAGCAGTACTTC.

The chain recombines TRBV5-4 with TRBJ2-1; D is unclear. The V and J ends lost 4 bases and 0 bases respectively, with 11 bases between them. CDR3 length: 15 residues. Germline V gives CDR1 SGHNT, CDR2 YYREEE (reference sequence). The CDR3 sequence: CASSPDSSSYNEQFF. Here the CDR3 DNA reads TGTGCCAGCAGCCCAGACTCGAGCTCCTACAATGAGCAGTTCTTC.

DNA for the CDR3: TGTGCCAGCAGCCAAGCCGGGACTAGCGGATCCTACGAGCAGTACTTC. It yields the protein CASSQAGTSGSYEQYF. The chain uses TRBV14 and TRBJ2-7; 11 bases align to TRBD2. This CDR3 region has 16 residues. Germline V lookup: CDR1 SGHDN, CDR2 FVKESK. With V trimmed by 1 base and J by 1 base, 3 bases remained unmatched.

The chain is built from TRBV5-1 and TRBJ2-3; the D gene is possibly TRBD1 (5 bases). CDR3 length equals 17 residues. V lost 0 bases and J lost 1, with 15 bases in between. Germline lookup yields CDR1 SGHRS and CDR2 YFSETQ. DNA for the CDR3: TGCGCCAGCAGCTTGGGATCAGGGTCCGCCGGCACAGATACGCAGTATTTT. Encoded protein: CASSLGSGSAGTDTQYF.

The chain couples TRBV2 to TRBJ1-1, with no clear D. Germline CDR1 SNHLY, CDR2 FYNNEI. The CDR3 runs 15 residues. Trimming left V 2 bases short and J 0 bases short, with 10 bases between. The CDR3 nucleotides are TGTGCCAGCAGTGAATCGCCCGCCATGAACACTGAAGCTTTCTTT. Amino acid sequence: CASSESPAMNTEAFF. The complete variable domain, with remaining parts taken from reference TRBV2 and TRBJ1-1, reads EPEVTQTPSHQVTQMGQEVILRCVPISNHLYFYWYRQILGQKVEFLVSFYNNEISEKSEIFDDQFSVERPDGSNFTLKIRSTKLEDSAMYFCASSESPAMNTEAFFGQGTRLTVV.

The J gene is TRBJ2-3, the V gene TRBV9; D is ambiguous. Germline CDR1 reads SGDLS; CDR2 reads YYNGEE. Trimming removed 3 bases from V and 5 bases from J, with 13 bases in between. This CDR3 region has 14 residues. For the CDR3, the DNA is TGTGCCAGCAGCGCCCGGACGGCGGAAGATACGCAGTATTTT. It yields the protein CASSARTAEDTQYF.

In this sample, this clone turned up once. The genes are TRBV6-5 and TRBJ1-1, with a possible D match to TRBD1 (5 bases). This CDR3 region has 14 residues. CDR1 is MNHEY and CDR2 is SVGAGI in the germline V gene. Deletions cut 3 bases from V and 3 bases from J, with 11 bases between. Here the CDR3 DNA reads TGTGCCAGCAGTTATGGGGGAGAGGACACTGAAGCTTTCTTT. Its translation is CASSYGGEDTEAFF.

This clone was detected only once. The gene calls are TRBV12-3 or TRBV12-4 and TRBJ2-7, with D hard to call. The CDR3 extends over 11 amino acids. Trimming removed 8 bases at V and 6 bases at J, with 11 bases between. CDR3 DNA sequence: TGTGCCAGCTCGAGACTGGCCGAGCAGTACTTC. It specifies CASSRLAEQYF.

The V gene is TRBV9, the J gene TRBJ1-3; D is unclear. This CDR3 region has 13 residues. Looked up from germline, CDR1 is SGDLS and CDR2 is YYNGEE. Trimming removed 6 bases from V and 0 bases from J, with 7 bases in between. The chain's CDR3 is CASTASSGNTIYF. The CDR3 nucleotides are TGTGCCAGCACGGCGAGCTCTGGAAACACCATATATTTT.

The chain couples TRBV5-6 to TRBJ2-3, with D maybe TRBD2 (5 bases). Between the trimmed V and J ends, which lost 0 bases and 2 bases, there was a span of 7 bases. In germline, CDR1 is SGHDT, CDR2 YYEEEE. The CDR3 extends over 14 amino acids. In DNA form, the CDR3 reads TGTGCCAGCAGCTTGGAGCGGATCACAGATACGCAGTATTTT. Encoded protein: CASSLERITDTQYF.

The chain recombines TRBV27 with TRBJ2-1; TRBD2 matches 11 bases. CDR3 length: 13 residues. The V gene's germline CDR1 is MNHEY and CDR2 SMNVEV (reference sequence). V lost 7 bases and J lost 15; bases outside the gene matches: 11. This CDR3 reads CASTVTGLAGLFF. In DNA, the CDR3 is TGTGCCAGCACCGTAACAGGACTAGCGGGTTTGTTCTTC.

The chain is built from TRBV5-4 and TRBJ2-3; 9 bases fit TRBD2. The J segment lost 4 bases and the V segment lost 6 bases, leaving 9 bases of the junction unmatched. Germline lookup yields CDR1 SGHNT and CDR2 YYREEE (reference sequence). This CDR3 contains 15 residues. The CDR3 region has the DNA TGTGCCAGCACCCATTCGGGCGGGAGGGCAGATACGCAGTATTTT. Translation gives CASTHSGGRADTQYF.